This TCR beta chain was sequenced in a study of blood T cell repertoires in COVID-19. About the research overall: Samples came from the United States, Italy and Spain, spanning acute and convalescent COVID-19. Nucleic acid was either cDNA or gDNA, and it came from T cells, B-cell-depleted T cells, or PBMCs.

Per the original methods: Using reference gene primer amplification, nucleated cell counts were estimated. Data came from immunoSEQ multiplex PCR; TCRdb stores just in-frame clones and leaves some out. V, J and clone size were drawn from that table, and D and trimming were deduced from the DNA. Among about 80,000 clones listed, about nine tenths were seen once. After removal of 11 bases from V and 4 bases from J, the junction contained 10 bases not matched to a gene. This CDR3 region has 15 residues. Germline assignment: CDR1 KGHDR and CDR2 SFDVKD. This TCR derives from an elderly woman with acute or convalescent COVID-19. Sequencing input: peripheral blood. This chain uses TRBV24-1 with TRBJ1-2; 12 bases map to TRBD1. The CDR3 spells CASERWDRGLYGYTF. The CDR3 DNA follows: TGTGCCAGCGAGCGATGGGACAGGGGGCTCTATGGCTACACCTTC.